The 18 T cell receptor beta chains listed next were all sequenced from one sample in a study of cytomegalovirus exposure and HLA in healthy donors. Assay used: immunoSEQ multiplex PCR; TCRdb lists only in-frame clones, some missing. The sample contains some 210,000 clones, approximately 87% of which appear only once. Sequences were obtained from PBMCs. The receptors stem from a woman aged 18 to 35 in good health and CMV-seronegative.

The V gene is TRBV5-6, the J gene TRBJ1-5, with D perhaps TRBD1 (5 bases). This CDR3 contains 14 residues. Germline V gene data show CDR1 as SGHDT and CDR2 as YYEEEE. Trimming pared 4 bases from V and 2 bases from J, leaving 10 bases between. CDR3 residues: CASSNWGGNQPQHF. The CDR3 nucleotides read TGTGCCAGCAGCAATTGGGGCGGCAATCAGCCCCAGCATTTT.

V usage is TRBV6-5 and J usage is TRBJ1-4; TRBD1 matches at 7 bases. Germline loops: CDR1 MNHEY, CDR2 SVGAGI. V was clipped by 5 bases and J by 7 bases; unmatched bases: 7. This CDR3 contains 14 residues. The CDR3 sequence: CASSQTGTGEKLFF. The CDR3 bases are TGTGCCAGCAGTCAGACAGGGACGGGTGAAAAACTGTTTTTT.

The chain employs TRBV6-6 and TRBJ2-5, with TRBD2 identical over 13 bases. Germline CDR1 reads MNHNY; CDR2 reads SVGAGI (reference sequence). J gave up 4 bases and V 0 bases, and 2 bases lay outside the gene matches. This CDR3 spans 16 amino acids. For the CDR3, the DNA is TGTGCCAGCAGTTACTCCGGACTAGCGGGAGCAGAGACCCAGTACTTC. Protein: CASSYSGLAGAETQYF.

This sequence joins TRBV4-1 and TRBJ1-4; D remains ambiguous. Deletions cut 2 bases from V and 8 bases from J, with 9 bases between. Germline loops: CDR1 MGHRA, CDR2 YSYEKL. The CDR3 loop spans 13 amino acids. Here the CDR3 DNA reads TGCGCCAGCAGCCAAACCTTAGGGGAAAAACTGTTTTTT. Amino acids: CASSQTLGEKLFF.

The chain is built from TRBV6-1 and TRBJ1-5; 8 nucleotides match TRBD1. The V gene's germline CDR1 is MNHNS and CDR2 SASEGT. CDR3 size: 15 residues. J lost 3 bases, V lost 9 bases, and 10 bases had no gene match. DNA of the CDR3: TGTGCCAGTCATCCTAGGACAGGGCCCAATCAGCCCCAGCATTTT. Its translation: CASHPRTGPNQPQHF.

This sequence joins TRBV30 and TRBJ1-3; weak D call: TRBD1 (5 bases). Per germline, CDR1 GTSNPN and CDR2 SVGIG (reference sequence). CDR3 length: 15 amino acids. The ends were cut back, 6 bases at V and 3 bases at J, with 18 bases in the middle. The CDR3 DNA is TGTGCCTGCCCTAGTCAGGGAGGGATTGGAAACACCATATATTTT. Its protein product is CACPSQGGIGNTIYF.

This chain uses TRBV29-1 with TRBJ2-5; TRBD1 is a possible D gene (6 bases). Germline V lookup: CDR1 SQVTM, CDR2 ANQGSEA. V was trimmed by 4 bases and J by 3 bases, leaving 15 bases between them. This CDR3 comprises 14 residues. CDR3 nucleotide sequence: TGCAGCGTTGGAAACAACAGGGTAGAAGAGACCCAGTACTTC. This codes for CSVGNNRVEETQYF.

This chain connects TRBV30 to TRBJ2-7; the D gene is possibly TRBD2 (5 bases). Per germline, CDR1 GTSNPN and CDR2 SVGIG (reference sequence). Trimming cost V 2 bases and J 6 bases, with 14 bases left between them. The CDR3 loop spans 13 amino acids. The CDR3 sequence is CAWSRGIGPEQYF. DNA of the CDR3: TGTGCCTGGAGTCGGGGTATAGGGCCCGAGCAGTACTTC.

The chain combines TRBV6-1 with TRBJ2-1; maybe TRBD2 (6 bases). Per germline, CDR1 MNHNS and CDR2 SASEGT. The CDR3 contains 12 residues. Trimming left V 6 bases short and J 4 bases short, with 7 bases between. CDR3 loop: CASRGTYNEQFF. CDR3 DNA: TGTGCCAGCAGGGGGACTTACAATGAGCAGTTCTTC.

This clone has just one count. In nucleotides, the CDR3 is TGTGCCAGCAGCCAAGGGCCCGGAGACGAGCAGTACTTC. Translating it yields CASSQGPGDEQYF. The chain combines TRBV4-2 with TRBJ2-7; D ambiguous. Germline CDR1 reads LGHNA; CDR2 reads YNFKEQ. This CDR3 spans 13 amino acids. Trimming took 1 base from V and 5 from J, leaving 9 bases between them.

J is TRBJ2-7 and V is TRBV29-1, with D perhaps TRBD1 (6 bases). Trimming took 7 bases from V and 2 from J, leaving 12 bases between them. CDR1 is SQVTM and CDR2 is ANQGSEA in the germline V gene. The CDR3 contains 12 residues. The CDR3, as DNA: TGCAGCGCCCGGGACAAAACCTACGAGCAGTACTTC. Its protein is CSARDKTYEQYF.

The V gene is TRBV6-5, the J gene TRBJ2-4, with a possible D match to TRBD2 (6 bases). The CDR3 covers 15 residues. The V gene lost 2 bases and the J gene lost 7 bases, with 15 bases spanning the gap. The germline gives CDR1 MNHEY, CDR2 SVGAGI. This chain's CDR3 is CASSYGASSGNIQYF. As DNA, the CDR3 is TGTGCCAGCAGTTACGGTGCCTCGAGCGGGAACATTCAGTACTTC.

This chain uses TRBV9 with TRBJ1-1; 7 bases are a match to TRBD1. The CDR3 length is 15 residues. V was pared by 0 bases and J by 4 bases, with 6 bases of the junction left unmatched. Per the germline V gene, CDR1 is SGDLS and CDR2 is YYNGEE. The CDR3 sequence: CASSVAQNRGTEAFF. CDR3 coding DNA: TGTGCCAGCAGCGTAGCCCAGAACAGGGGCACTGAAGCTTTCTTT.

This clone was recorded a few times. V usage is TRBV14 and J usage is TRBJ2-1, with D perhaps matching TRBD1 (5 bases). Trimming pared 6 bases from V and 2 bases from J, leaving 14 bases between. The germline CDR1 and CDR2 sequences are SGHDN and FVKESK. The CDR3 consists of 15 residues. This CDR3 reads CASSAGIGTYNEQFF. The CDR3 DNA reads TGTGCCAGCAGTGCAGGGATTGGGACCTACAATGAGCAGTTCTTC.

The V call is TRBV7-3, the J call TRBJ2-2, with D tentatively TRBD1 or TRBD2 (5 bases each). This CDR3 is 13 amino acids long. Per germline, CDR1 SGHTA and CDR2 FQGTGA. With 2 bases removed from V and 4 bases from J, the gap between germline ends came to 5 bases. The DNA for the CDR3 is TGTGCCAGCAGCTTAGGGGGCACCGGGGAGCTGTTTTTT. Its translation: CASSLGGTGELFF.

The chain carries TRBV27 and TRBJ1-4; 8 nucleotides line up with TRBD1. This CDR3 spans 17 amino acids. The ends lost 3 bases at V and 2 bases at J; junction bases unmatched: 8. Germline lookup yields CDR1 MNHEY and CDR2 SMNVEV (reference sequence). The CDR3 spells CASSFGNRGTTNEKLFF. CDR3 bases: TGTGCCAGCAGTTTTGGAAACAGGGGGACTACTAATGAAAAACTGTTTTTT.

This chain links TRBV6-1 with TRBJ1-1, with D possibly matching TRBD1 (6 bases). This CDR3 spans 15 amino acids. The V end lost 2 bases, the J end lost 1 base, and 11 bases lay between the germline ends. Germline assignment: CDR1 MNHNS and CDR2 SASEGT. The CDR3 here is CASSEPGAANTEAFF. The CDR3 coding sequence is TGTGCCAGCAGTGAACCAGGGGCCGCGAACACTGAAGCTTTCTTT.

The chain couples TRBV19 to TRBJ1-2, with a possible D match to TRBD1 (5 bases). Looked up from germline, CDR1 is LNHDA and CDR2 is SQIVND (reference sequence). This CDR3 has 15 residues. V shed 4 bases and J shed 6 bases, with 18 bases lying between them. The CDR3 reads CASSSEGAGSNGYTF. CDR3 DNA sequence: TGTGCCAGTAGTAGCGAAGGAGCAGGGAGTAATGGCTACACCTTC.